These 26 T cell receptor beta chains share one sample of origin, sequenced in a study of blood T cell repertoires in COVID-19. This table comes from immunoSEQ multiplex PCR, and its TCRdb copy is limited to in-frame clones, with some not included. The sample shows about 310,000 clones, about 90% of them seen only once. Material: peripheral blood. The receptor source for this set is a woman in her 50s who had recovered from COVID-19.

The chain links TRBV19 to TRBJ1-4, with 8 bases aligning to TRBD1. After removal of 7 bases from V and 8 bases from J, the junction contained 6 bases not matched to a gene. The germline V gene has CDR1 LNHDA and CDR2 SQIVND (reference sequence). This CDR3 comprises 13 residues. The CDR3 nucleotides are TGTGCCAGTAACCGGGACAGGACCGAAAAACTGTTTTTT. Its protein is CASNRDRTEKLFF.

This chain connects TRBV20-1 to TRBJ2-1; 10 positions agree with TRBD2. The junction had 22 bases not matched to a gene; V was cut back by 3 bases and J by 8 bases. The germline CDR1 and CDR2 sequences are DFQATT and SNEGSKA (reference sequence). The CDR3 sequence is 19 residues long. The CDR3 DNA reads as TGCAGTGCTAGTTCCGTCCAGGTGTCGCTAGCGGGAGTGTGGTATGAGCAGTTCTTC. Its protein is CSASSVQVSLAGVWYEQFF.

The J gene is TRBJ2-1, the V gene TRBV7-2; 9 bases fit TRBD2. V shed 1 base, J shed 4 bases, and the junction held 14 bases outside the gene matches. CDR1 and CDR2 (germline): SGHTA, FQGNSA. This CDR3 spans 19 amino acids. CDR3 loop: CASSLGLGEAGGRYNEQFF. The CDR3 DNA follows: TGTGCCAGCAGCTTAGGCCTCGGGGAAGCGGGAGGTCGGTACAATGAGCAGTTCTTC.

The chain is built from TRBV6-5 and TRBJ2-6, with D perhaps TRBD1 (5 bases). CDR3 size: 15 residues. Germline V CDR1 and CDR2: MNHEY, SVGAGI. V lost 6 bases to trimming and J lost 0 bases, with 9 bases between them. CDR3 sequence reads: CASSLDSSGANVLTF. For the CDR3, the DNA is TGTGCCAGCAGCCTTGACAGCTCTGGGGCCAACGTCCTGACTTTC.

The V call is TRBV9, the J call TRBJ2-1; tentatively, D is TRBD2 (6 bases). Germline V gives CDR1 SGDLS, CDR2 YYNGEE. Trimming took off 0 bases at V and 4 bases at J, with 17 bases between the two ends. The CDR3 sequence is 17 residues long. The CDR3 protein is CASSVAEVWGVYNEQFF. The DNA for the CDR3 is TGTGCCAGCAGCGTAGCCGAGGTATGGGGGGTGTACAATGAGCAGTTCTTC. The full variable domain, with the rest looked up from reference TRBV9 and TRBJ2-1, is DSGVTQTPKHLITATGQRVTLRCSPRSGDLSVYWYQQSLDQGLQFLIQYYNGEERAKGNILERFSAQQFPDLHSELNLSSLELGDSALYFCASSVAEVWGVYNEQFFGPGTRLTVL.

This chain links TRBV25-1 with TRBJ1-2; no clear D. CDR1 is MGHDK, CDR2 SYGVNS, per germline. This CDR3 is 14 amino acids long. Between the trimmed V and J ends, which lost 4 bases and 6 bases, there was a span of 15 bases. The DNA of the CDR3 is TGTGCCAGCAGTGCGGGATTTCAAGTGAATGGCTACACCTTC. Its translation: CASSAGFQVNGYTF.

This clone was observed once. The gene calls are TRBV7-2 and TRBJ1-5, with D unclear. V lost 3 bases and J 7 bases, leaving 10 bases between the germline ends. Germline V CDR1 and CDR2: SGHTA, FQGNSA. This CDR3 has 13 residues. CDR3 amino acids: CASSFGRSQPQHF. DNA of the CDR3: TGTGCCAGCAGCTTCGGCCGGAGCCAGCCCCAGCATTTT.

The chain is built from TRBV19 and TRBJ2-7; D not certain. V lost 5 bases and J 5 bases, leaving 13 bases between the germline ends. The CDR3 loop spans 13 amino acids. CDR1 and CDR2 from the germline V gene are LNHDA and SQIVND (reference sequence). Here the CDR3 DNA reads TGTGCCAGTAGTTTCTTGTCTACCCACGAGCAGTACTTC. Its protein is CASSFLSTHEQYF.

The J gene is TRBJ2-4, the V gene TRBV7-2; tentative D call: TRBD1 (6 bases). V lost 1 base to trimming and J lost 7 bases, with 11 bases between them. The CDR3 is 14 amino acids. CDR1 is SGHTA, CDR2 FQGNSA, per germline. This CDR3 reads CASSLGRQGNIQYF. The CDR3 bases are TGTGCCAGCAGCTTAGGGCGGCAGGGGAACATTCAGTACTTC. Using reference TRBV7-2 and TRBJ2-4 for the parts outside the CDR3, the full variable domain is GAGVSQSPSNKVTEKGKDVELRCDPISGHTALYWYRQSLGQGLEFLIYFQGNSAPDKSGLPSDRFSAERTGGSVSTLTIQRTQQEDSAVYLCASSLGRQGNIQYFGAGTRLSVL.

V and J are TRBV18 and TRBJ1-5, with D maybe TRBD1 (5 bases). Trimming stripped 4 bases from V and 0 bases from J, with 10 bases between. CDR1 KGHSH and CDR2 LQKENI come from the germline V gene. The CDR3 covers 15 residues. The CDR3 nucleotides are TGTGCCAGCTCACAGTCCGGGGGTAGCAATCAGCCCCAGCATTTT. Protein sequence: CASSQSGGSNQPQHF.

The V call is TRBV9, the J call TRBJ2-2; TRBD2 might be the D (7 bases). This CDR3 has 16 residues. With 4 bases removed from V and 3 bases from J, the gap between germline ends came to 16 bases. The germline gives CDR1 SGDLS, CDR2 YYNGEE. The CDR3 DNA sequence: TGTGCCAGCAGCCCCGCGGCGGGGGCGCACACCGGGGAGCTGTTTTTT. Its protein product is CASSPAAGAHTGELFF.

The V call is TRBV5-4, the J call TRBJ1-2, with D perhaps matching TRBD1 (5 bases). Germline V gene data show CDR1 as SGHNT and CDR2 as YYREEE (reference sequence). The CDR3 sequence is 14 residues long. The V and J ends lost 2 bases and 10 bases respectively, with 18 bases between them. The CDR3 nucleotides are TGTGCCAGCAGCTTTGGCGTGGCCAGGGAGGCCTACACCTTC. Protein sequence: CASSFGVAREAYTF.

The rearrangement links TRBV10-1 to TRBJ2-2; perhaps TRBD1 as D (5 bases). The CDR3 totals 13 residues. Germline V CDR1 and CDR2: WNHNN, SYGVQD (reference sequence). V lost 6 bases to trimming and J lost 4 bases, with 9 bases between them. For the CDR3, the DNA is TGCGCCAGCAGCAGGGTGACCACCGGGGAGCTGTTTTTT. Its translation: CASSRVTTGELFF.

The chain links TRBV28 to TRBJ1-6; D not resolved. Germline CDR1 reads MDHEN; CDR2 reads SYDVKM. The V end was cut by 5 bases, the J end by 10 bases, with 12 bases between. The CDR3 is 13 amino acids. The CDR3 region is CASSRAGGSPLHF. The CDR3 DNA sequence: TGTGCCAGCAGTCGGGCGGGTGGGTCACCCCTCCACTTT.

The chain uses TRBV12-3 or TRBV12-4 and TRBJ1-2; 8 bases align to TRBD1. With 6 bases clipped from V and 4 bases from J, the junction kept 4 bases outside the gene matches. CDR3 size: 13 residues. The CDR3 nucleotides read TGTGCCAGCAGCCGGGACAGGACCTATGGCTACACCTTC. Amino acid sequence: CASSRDRTYGYTF.

The V and J genes are TRBV28 and TRBJ2-7, with a possible D match to TRBD2 (6 bases). CDR1 MDHEN and CDR2 SYDVKM come from the germline V gene. The CDR3 spans 14 residues. Trimming removed 5 bases at V and 7 bases at J, with 18 bases between. CDR3 loop: CASSLPGGPFEQYF. CDR3 sequence (DNA): TGTGCCAGCAGTCTTCCCGGGGGACCCTTTGAGCAGTACTTC.

The chain carries TRBV27 and TRBJ2-2, with 7 bases lining up with TRBD1. V lost 2 bases, J lost 5 bases, and 5 bases stayed unmatched. Germline assignment: CDR1 MNHEY and CDR2 SMNVEV (reference sequence). This CDR3 spans 15 amino acids. CDR3 nucleotides: TGTGCCAGCAGTTTAGCCGGGACAGCGACCGGGGAGCTGTTTTTT. This gives the protein CASSLAGTATGELFF.

The chain employs TRBV6-5 and TRBJ2-7; TRBD1 matches at 8 bases. The CDR3 runs 15 residues. V was pared by 6 bases and J by 2 bases, with 9 bases of the junction left unmatched. Germline values: CDR1 MNHEY, CDR2 SVGAGI. CDR3: CASRSPGQVAYEQYF. The CDR3 DNA reads TGTGCCAGCAGGTCCCCGGGACAGGTTGCCTACGAGCAGTACTTC.

The J gene is TRBJ1-1, the V gene TRBV10-3; perhaps TRBD1 as D (5 bases). Per the germline V gene, CDR1 is ENHRY and CDR2 is SYGVKD. This CDR3 is 16 amino acids long. V lost 0 bases to trimming and J lost 0 bases, with 11 bases between them. DNA of the CDR3: TGTGCCATCAGTGAGTCCGGGGGACTGATGAACACTGAAGCTTTCTTT. Translating gives CAISESGGLMNTEAFF.

This clone was recorded once. The chain employs TRBV23-1 and TRBJ1-1; possible D gene TRBD1, 6 bases. TRBV23-1 is treated as an ORF (open reading frame) with a function not yet certain. Trimming removed 2 bases at V and 2 bases at J, with 12 bases between. CDR3 length equals 15 residues. The CDR3 region is CASSQIDRTNTEAFF. Here the CDR3 DNA reads TGCGCCAGCAGTCAAATAGACAGGACTAACACTGAAGCTTTCTTT.

This rearrangement joins TRBV7-3 to TRBJ2-1; 7 bases are a match to TRBD2. The CDR3 covers 12 residues. Trimming cost V 7 bases and J 10 bases; bases outside gene matches: 7. Looked up from germline, CDR1 is SGHTA and CDR2 is FQGTGA. In nucleotides, the CDR3 is TGTGCCAGCACCTCGGGGGGACTCGAGCAGTTCTTC. This translates into CASTSGGLEQFF.

The chain uses TRBV18 and TRBJ1-6; tentatively, D is TRBD1 (6 bases). In germline, CDR1 is KGHSH, CDR2 LQKENI. Trimming took off 0 bases at V and 8 bases at J, with 14 bases between the two ends. The CDR3 runs 16 residues. CDR3 coding DNA: TGTGCCAGCTCACCACCGATGGGGGCTGTGGATTCACCCCTCCACTTT. This encodes CASSPPMGAVDSPLHF.

This clone was recorded once. The rearrangement uses TRBV7-2 and TRBJ1-2; 8 bases map to TRBD1. The CDR3 has 16 amino acids. V shed 2 bases and J 7 bases; nucleotides not matched to a gene: 12. The germline V gene has CDR1 SGHTA and CDR2 FQGNSA. CDR3 residues: CASSLMVGQVVSGYTF. Written as DNA, the CDR3 is TGTGCCAGCAGCTTAATGGTGGGACAGGTTGTGAGTGGCTACACCTTC.

This CDR3 is CASSPVSGVVTGELFF. CDR3 DNA sequence: TGTGCCAGCAGCCCCGTGTCGGGGGTCGTCACCGGGGAGCTGTTTTTT. The chain carries TRBV11-2 and TRBJ2-2; D might be TRBD2 (6 bases). Germline CDR1 is SGHAT and CDR2 is FQNNGV. V dropped 5 bases and J dropped 4 bases, with 17 bases sitting between them. The CDR3 length is 16 residues. Looking up the rest from reference TRBV11-2 and TRBJ2-2 gives the full variable domain: EAGVAQSPRYKIIEKRQSVAFWCNPISGHATLYWYQQILGQGPKLLIQFQNNGVVDDSQLPKDRFSAERLKGVDSTLKIQPAKLEDSAVYLCASSPVSGVVTGELFFGEGSRLTVL.

The chain combines TRBV3-1 (or the pseudogene TRBV3-2) with TRBJ1-2; maybe TRBD1 (6 bases). The germline V gene has CDR1 LGHDT and CDR2 YNNKEL (reference sequence). Between the trimmed V and J ends, which lost 2 bases and 6 bases, there was a span of 10 bases. The length of the CDR3 is 13 residues. Written as DNA, the CDR3 is TGTGCCAGCAGCCAACTTCGACAGGATGGCTACACCTTC. Protein: CASSQLRQDGYTF.

This clone was detected only once. For the CDR3, the DNA is TGTGCCAGCAGCCAAGATCTGGGCAGTACCTACAATGAGCAGTTCTTC. It encodes CASSQDLGSTYNEQFF. The chain couples TRBV14 to TRBJ2-1; D not certain. The CDR3 has 16 residues. Germline V gives CDR1 SGHDN, CDR2 FVKESK. V lost 0 bases, J lost 2 bases, and 11 bases lay in between.